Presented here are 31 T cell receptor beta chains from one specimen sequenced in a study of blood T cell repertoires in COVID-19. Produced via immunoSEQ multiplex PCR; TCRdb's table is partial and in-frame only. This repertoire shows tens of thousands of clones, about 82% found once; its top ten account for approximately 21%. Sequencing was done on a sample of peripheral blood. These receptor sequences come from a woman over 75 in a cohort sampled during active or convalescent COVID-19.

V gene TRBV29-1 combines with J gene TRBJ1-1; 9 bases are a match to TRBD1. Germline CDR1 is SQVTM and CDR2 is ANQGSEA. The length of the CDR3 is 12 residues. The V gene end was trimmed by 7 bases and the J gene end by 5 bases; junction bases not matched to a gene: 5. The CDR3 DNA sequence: TGCAGCGGGGGACAGGGAAGAACTGAAGCTTTCTTT. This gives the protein CSGGQGRTEAFF.

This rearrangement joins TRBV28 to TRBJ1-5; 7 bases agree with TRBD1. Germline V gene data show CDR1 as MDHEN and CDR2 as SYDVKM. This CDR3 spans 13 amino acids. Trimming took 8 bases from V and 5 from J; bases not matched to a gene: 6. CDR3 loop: CASAGRGYQPQHF. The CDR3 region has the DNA TGTGCCAGCGCTGGCAGGGGGTATCAGCCCCAGCATTTT.

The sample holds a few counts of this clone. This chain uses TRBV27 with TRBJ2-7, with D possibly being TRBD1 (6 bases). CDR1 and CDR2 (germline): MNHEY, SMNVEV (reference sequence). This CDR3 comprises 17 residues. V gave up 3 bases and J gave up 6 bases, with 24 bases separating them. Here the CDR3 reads CASSFIPVGTNPGEQYF. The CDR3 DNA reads TGTGCCAGCAGTTTTATTCCTGTAGGGACAAACCCGGGCGAGCAGTACTTC.

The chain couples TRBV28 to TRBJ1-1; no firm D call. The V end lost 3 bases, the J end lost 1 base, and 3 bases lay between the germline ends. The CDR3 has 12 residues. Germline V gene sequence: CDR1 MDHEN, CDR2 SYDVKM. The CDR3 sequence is CASSFWNTEAFF. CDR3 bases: TGTGCCAGCAGTTTCTGGAACACTGAAGCTTTCTTT.

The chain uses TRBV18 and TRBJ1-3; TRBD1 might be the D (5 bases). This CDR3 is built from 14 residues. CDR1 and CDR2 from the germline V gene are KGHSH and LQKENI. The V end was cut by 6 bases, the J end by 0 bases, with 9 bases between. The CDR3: CASSGGSSGNTIYF. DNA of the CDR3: TGTGCCAGCTCCGGGGGGAGCTCTGGAAACACCATATATTTT.

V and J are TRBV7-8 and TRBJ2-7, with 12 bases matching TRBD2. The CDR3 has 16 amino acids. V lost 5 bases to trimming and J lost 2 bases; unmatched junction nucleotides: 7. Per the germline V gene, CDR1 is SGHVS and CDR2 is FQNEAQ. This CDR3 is CASSRGLAGPPYEQYV. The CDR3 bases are TGTGCCAGCAGCCGCGGACTAGCGGGACCCCCCTACGAGCAGTACGTC.

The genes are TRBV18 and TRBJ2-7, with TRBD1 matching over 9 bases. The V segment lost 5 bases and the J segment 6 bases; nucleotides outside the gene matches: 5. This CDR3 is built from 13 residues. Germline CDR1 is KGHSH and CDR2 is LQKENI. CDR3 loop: CASSFGQGTEQYV. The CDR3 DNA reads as TGTGCCAGCTCATTCGGACAGGGGACCGAGCAGTACGTC.

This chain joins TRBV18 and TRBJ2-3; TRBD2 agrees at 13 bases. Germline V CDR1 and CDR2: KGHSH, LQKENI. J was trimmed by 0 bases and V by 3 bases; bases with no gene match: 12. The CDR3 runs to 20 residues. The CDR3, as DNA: TGTGCCAGCTCACCCGGGGGACTAGCGGGAAGTATTAGGAGCACAGATACGCAGTATTTT. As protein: CASSPGGLAGSIRSTDTQYF.

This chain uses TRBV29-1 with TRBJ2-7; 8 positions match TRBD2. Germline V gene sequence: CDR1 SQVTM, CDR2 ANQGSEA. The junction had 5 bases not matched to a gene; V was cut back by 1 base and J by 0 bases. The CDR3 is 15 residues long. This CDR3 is CSVEAGTRSSYEQYF. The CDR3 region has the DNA TGCAGCGTTGAAGCCGGGACTAGGAGCTCCTACGAGCAGTACTTC.

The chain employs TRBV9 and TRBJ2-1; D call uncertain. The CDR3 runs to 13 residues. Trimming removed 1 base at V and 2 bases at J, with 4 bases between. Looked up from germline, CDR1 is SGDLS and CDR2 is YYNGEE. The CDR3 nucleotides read TGTGCCAGCAGCGTAAATACCTACAATGAGCAGTTCTTC. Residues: CASSVNTYNEQFF.

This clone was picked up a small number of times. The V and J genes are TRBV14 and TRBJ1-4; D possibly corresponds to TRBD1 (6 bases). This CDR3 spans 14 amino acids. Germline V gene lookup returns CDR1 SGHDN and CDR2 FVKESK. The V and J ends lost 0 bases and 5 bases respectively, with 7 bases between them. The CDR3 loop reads CASSQDRGNEKLFF. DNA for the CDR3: TGTGCCAGCAGCCAAGACAGGGGAAATGAAAAACTGTTTTTT. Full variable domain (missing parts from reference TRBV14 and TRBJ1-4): EAGVTQFPSHSVIEKGQTVTLRCDPISGHDNLYWYRRVMGKEIKFLLHFVKESKQDESGMPNNRFLAERTGGTYSTLKVQPAELEDSGVYFCASSQDRGNEKLFFGSGTQLSVL.

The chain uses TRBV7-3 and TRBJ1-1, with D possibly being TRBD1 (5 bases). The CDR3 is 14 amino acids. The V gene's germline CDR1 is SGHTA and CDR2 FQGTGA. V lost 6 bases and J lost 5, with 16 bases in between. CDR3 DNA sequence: TGTGCCAGCAGTGTCCTGGGAAGGGGTACTGAAGCTTTCTTT. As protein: CASSVLGRGTEAFF.

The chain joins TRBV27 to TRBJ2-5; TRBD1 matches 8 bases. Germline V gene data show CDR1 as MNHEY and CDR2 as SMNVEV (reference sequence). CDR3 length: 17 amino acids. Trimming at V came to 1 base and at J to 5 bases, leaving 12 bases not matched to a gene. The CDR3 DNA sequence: TGTGCCAGCAGTTTATTGGGGCAGGGGGCCGGTTGGGAGACCCAGTACTTC. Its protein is CASSLLGQGAGWETQYF.

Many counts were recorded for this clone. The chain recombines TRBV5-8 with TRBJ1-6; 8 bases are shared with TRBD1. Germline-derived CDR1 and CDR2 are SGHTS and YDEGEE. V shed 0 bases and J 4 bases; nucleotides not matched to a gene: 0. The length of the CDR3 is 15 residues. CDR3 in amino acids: CASSLGQGYNSPLHF. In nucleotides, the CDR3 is TGTGCCAGCAGCTTGGGACAGGGGTATAATTCACCCCTCCACTTT.

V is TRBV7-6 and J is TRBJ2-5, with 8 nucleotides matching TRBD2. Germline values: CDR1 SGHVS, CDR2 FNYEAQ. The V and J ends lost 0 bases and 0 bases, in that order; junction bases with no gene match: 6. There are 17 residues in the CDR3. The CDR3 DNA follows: TGTGCCAGCAGCTTAGCCTCTAGCGGGTCATACCAAGAGACCCAGTACTTC. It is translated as CASSLASSGSYQETQYF.

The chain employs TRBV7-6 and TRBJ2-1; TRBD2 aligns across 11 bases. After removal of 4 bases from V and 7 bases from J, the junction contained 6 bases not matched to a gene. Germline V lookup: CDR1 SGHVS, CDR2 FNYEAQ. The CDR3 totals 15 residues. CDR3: CASSSGLAGMNEQFF. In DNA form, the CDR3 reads TGTGCCAGCAGCTCAGGACTAGCGGGTATGAATGAGCAGTTCTTC.

The CDR3 loop is CASSQLAGGIGDTQYF. CDR3 nucleotide sequence: TGTGCCAGCAGCCAACTCGCTGGCGGTATAGGAGATACGCAGTATTTT. The rearrangement joins TRBV3-1 (or the pseudogene TRBV3-2) to TRBJ2-3; D gene unclear. The germline CDR1 and CDR2 sequences are LGHDT and YNNKEL (reference sequence). The CDR3 has 16 amino acids. V lost 2 bases, J lost 5 bases, and 17 bases lay in between.

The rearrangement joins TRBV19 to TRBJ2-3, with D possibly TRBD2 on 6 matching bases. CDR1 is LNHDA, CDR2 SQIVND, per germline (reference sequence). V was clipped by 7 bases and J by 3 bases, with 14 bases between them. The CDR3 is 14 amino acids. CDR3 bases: TGTGCCAGTACCCCGGGACTCAAAACAGATACGCAGTATTTT. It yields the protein CASTPGLKTDTQYF.

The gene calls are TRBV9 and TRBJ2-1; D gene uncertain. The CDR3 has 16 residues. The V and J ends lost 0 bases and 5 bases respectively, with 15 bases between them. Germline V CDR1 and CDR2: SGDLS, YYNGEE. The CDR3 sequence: CASSVVGRVGNNEQFF. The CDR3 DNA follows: TGTGCCAGCAGCGTAGTTGGGCGAGTGGGTAACAATGAGCAGTTCTTC.

CDR3 protein: CASSNDNANTEAFF. CDR3 bases: TGTGCCAGCAGTAATGACAATGCTAACACTGAAGCTTTCTTT. The chain links TRBV27 to TRBJ1-1; D call uncertain. This CDR3 contains 14 residues. With 5 bases removed from V and 2 bases from J, the gap between germline ends came to 12 bases. Germline V gives CDR1 MNHEY, CDR2 SMNVEV (reference sequence).

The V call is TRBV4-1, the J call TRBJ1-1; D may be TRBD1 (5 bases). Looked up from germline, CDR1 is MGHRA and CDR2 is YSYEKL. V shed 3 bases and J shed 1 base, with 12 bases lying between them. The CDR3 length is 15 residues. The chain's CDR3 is CASSHSLRANTEAFF. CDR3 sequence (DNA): TGCGCCAGCAGCCATTCTCTCAGGGCGAACACTGAAGCTTTCTTT.

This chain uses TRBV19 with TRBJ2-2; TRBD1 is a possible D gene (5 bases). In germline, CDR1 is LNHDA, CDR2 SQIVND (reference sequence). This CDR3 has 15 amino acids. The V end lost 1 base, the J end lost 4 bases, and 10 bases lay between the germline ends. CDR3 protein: CASSIGRAGTGELFF. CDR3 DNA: TGTGCCAGTAGTATAGGCAGGGCCGGCACCGGGGAGCTGTTTTTT. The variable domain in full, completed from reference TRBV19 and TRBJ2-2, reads DGGITQSPKYLFRKEGQNVTLSCEQNLNHDAMYWYRQDPGQGLRLIYYSQIVNDFQKGDIAEGYSVSREKKESFPLTVTSAQKNPTAFYLCASSIGRAGTGELFFGEGSRLTVL.

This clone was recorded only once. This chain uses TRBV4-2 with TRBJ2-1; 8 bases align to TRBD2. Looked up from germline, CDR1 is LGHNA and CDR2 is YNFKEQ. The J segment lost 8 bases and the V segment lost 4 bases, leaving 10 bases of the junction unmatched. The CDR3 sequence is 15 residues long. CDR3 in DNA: TGTGCCAGCAGCCCCCGGGGGGGCGCGATGGATGAGCAGTTCTTC. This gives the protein CASSPRGGAMDEQFF.

The CDR3 DNA reads TGCGCCAGCAAGAATGACGGGAGCTACAATGAGCAGTTCTTC. This gives the protein CASKNDGSYNEQFF. The chain has TRBV5-1 and TRBJ2-1, with a weak D call TRBD2 (6 bases). Germline CDR1 SGHRS, CDR2 YFSETQ. CDR3 length: 14 amino acids. Deletions cut 6 bases from V and 3 bases from J, with 13 bases between.

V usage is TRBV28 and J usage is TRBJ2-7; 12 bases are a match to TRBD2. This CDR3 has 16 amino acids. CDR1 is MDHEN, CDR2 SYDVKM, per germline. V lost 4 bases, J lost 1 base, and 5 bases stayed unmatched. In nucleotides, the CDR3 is TGTGCCAGCAGTTCCCCTAGCGGGGGGGGGTCCTACGAGCAGTACGTC. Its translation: CASSSPSGGGSYEQYV.

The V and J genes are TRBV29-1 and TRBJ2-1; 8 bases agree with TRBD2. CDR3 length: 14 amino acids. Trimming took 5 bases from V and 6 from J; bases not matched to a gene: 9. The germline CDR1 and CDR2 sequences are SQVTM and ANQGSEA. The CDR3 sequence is CSVTGGSYSNEQFF. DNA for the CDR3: TGCAGCGTTACGGGAGGGAGTTATAGCAATGAGCAGTTCTTC.

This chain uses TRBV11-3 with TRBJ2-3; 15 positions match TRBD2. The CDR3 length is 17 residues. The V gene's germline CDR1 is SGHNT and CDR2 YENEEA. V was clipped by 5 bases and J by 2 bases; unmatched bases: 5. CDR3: CASSQGLAGGTTDTQYF. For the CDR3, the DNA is TGTGCCAGCAGCCAGGGACTAGCGGGAGGAACCACAGATACGCAGTATTTT.

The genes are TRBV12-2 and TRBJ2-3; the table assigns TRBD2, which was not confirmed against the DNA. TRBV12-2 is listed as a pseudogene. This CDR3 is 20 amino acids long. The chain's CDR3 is CASRLGGTSGRRGGTDTQYF. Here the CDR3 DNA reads TGTGCAAGTCGCTTAGGTGGGACTAGCGGGAGGAGGGGGGGCACAGATACGCAGTATTTT.

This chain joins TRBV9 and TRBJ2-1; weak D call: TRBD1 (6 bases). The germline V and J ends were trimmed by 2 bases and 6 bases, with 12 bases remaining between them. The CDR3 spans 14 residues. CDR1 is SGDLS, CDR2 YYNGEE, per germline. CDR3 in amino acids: CASSVGQGFNEQFF. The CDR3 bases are TGTGCCAGCAGCGTGGGGCAGGGGTTCAATGAGCAGTTCTTC. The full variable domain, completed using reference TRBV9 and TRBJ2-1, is DSGVTQTPKHLITATGQRVTLRCSPRSGDLSVYWYQQSLDQGLQFLIQYYNGEERAKGNILERFSAQQFPDLHSELNLSSLELGDSALYFCASSVGQGFNEQFFGPGTRLTVL.

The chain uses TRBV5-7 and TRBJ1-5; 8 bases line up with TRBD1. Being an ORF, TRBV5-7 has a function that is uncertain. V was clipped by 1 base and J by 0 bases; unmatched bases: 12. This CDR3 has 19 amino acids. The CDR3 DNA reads TGTGCCAGCAGCTTGCTGGTATATCAGGGGGCGTTTAGCAATCAGCCCCAGCATTTT. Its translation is CASSLLVYQGAFSNQPQHF.

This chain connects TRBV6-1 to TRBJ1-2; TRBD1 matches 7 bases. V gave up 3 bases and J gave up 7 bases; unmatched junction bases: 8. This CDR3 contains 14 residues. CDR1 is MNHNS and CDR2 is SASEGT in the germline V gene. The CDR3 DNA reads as TGTGCCAGCAGTGAGACAGGGCAGTCGGGTGGCTACACCTTC. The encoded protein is CASSETGQSGGYTF.